Below are 30 T cell receptor beta chains sequenced from a single sample in a study of blood T cell repertoires in COVID-19. Assay: immunoSEQ multiplex PCR; the TCRdb copy retains only in-frame clones and omits some. The sample has more than 200,000 clones, 70% to 90% seen once; the top ten hold 11%. Material: PBMCs or T cells enriched from blood (not recorded which). The receptors were gathered from a man aged 30-40 years who had recovered from COVID-19.

This clone was detected once. V is TRBV4-2 and J is TRBJ2-1; 13 bases align to TRBD2. Germline V gene lookup returns CDR1 LGHNA and CDR2 YNFKEQ. With 5 bases clipped from V and 7 bases from J, the junction kept 2 bases outside the gene matches. The length of the CDR3 is 14 residues. CDR3: CASSSGLAGNEQFF. The CDR3 nucleotides are TGTGCCAGCAGCTCGGGACTAGCGGGGAATGAGCAGTTCTTC.

The count of this clone is one. The chain is built from TRBV10-3 and TRBJ2-1; a weak D match, TRBD1 (6 bases). CDR1 and CDR2 (germline): ENHRY, SYGVKD. V lost 7 bases to trimming and J lost 8 bases, with 18 bases between them. This CDR3 is built from 14 residues. CDR3 loop: CAITPGAGVDEQFF. The DNA of the CDR3 is TGTGCCATCACCCCTGGGGCAGGGGTAGATGAGCAGTTCTTC.

This chain connects TRBV10-1 to TRBJ1-2, with TRBD1 matching 8 bases. Germline V lookup: CDR1 WNHNN, CDR2 SYGVQD (reference sequence). The J segment lost 4 bases and the V segment lost 6 bases, leaving 4 bases of the junction unmatched. The CDR3 consists of 13 residues. In DNA, the CDR3 is TGCGCCAGCAGCCCCGACAGGGGCTATGGCTACACCTTC. Encoded protein: CASSPDRGYGYTF.

This clone was recorded once. The V call is TRBV18, the J call TRBJ2-5, with 7 bases fitting TRBD2. CDR3 length equals 12 residues. The junction had 0 bases not matched to a gene; V was cut back by 4 bases and J by 4 bases. Germline CDR1 KGHSH, CDR2 LQKENI. The CDR3 DNA reads TGTGCCAGCTCACAGCGGGGAGAGACCCAGTACTTC. Its translation: CASSQRGETQYF. Full variable domain (outside the CDR3, taken from reference TRBV18 and TRBJ2-5): NAGVMQNPRHLVRRRGQEARLRCSPMKGHSHVYWYRQLPEEGLKFMVYLQKENIIDESGMPKERFSAEFPKEGPSILRIQQVVRGDSAAYFCASSQRGETQYFGPGTRLLVL.

The CDR3 coding sequence is TGTGCCAGCAGCTTGGCAGGGGGTAGGGAAAAACTGTTTTTT. This sequence encodes CASSLAGGREKLFF. J is TRBJ1-4 and V is TRBV5-4; 7 bases fit TRBD1. From germline, CDR1 is SGHNT and CDR2 YYREEE (reference sequence). The CDR3 covers 14 residues. With 0 bases clipped from V and 8 bases from J, the junction kept 4 bases outside the gene matches.

The chain's CDR3 is CASSLRFGERVRTGELFF. The CDR3 DNA sequence: TGTGCCAGCAGCTTGCGGTTCGGAGAACGAGTGCGCACCGGGGAGCTGTTTTTT. The genes are TRBV5-5 and TRBJ2-2, with D hard to call. Per the germline V gene, CDR1 is SGHKS and CDR2 is YYEKEE (reference sequence). The V end lost 1 base, the J end lost 4 bases, and 20 bases lay between the germline ends. The CDR3 consists of 18 residues.

The gene calls are TRBV9 and TRBJ2-2, with D uncertain. V was pared by 4 bases and J by 6 bases, with 13 bases between. This CDR3 spans 14 amino acids. Germline lookup yields CDR1 SGDLS and CDR2 YYNGEE. CDR3 bases: TGTGCCAGCAGCCCAAGCAGTGAGGCCGGGGAGCTGTTTTTT. It yields the protein CASSPSSEAGELFF.

As regards this clone: The junction departs from the called germline gene at one end, perhaps through a read error. The V call is TRBV28, the J call TRBJ2-6, with a tentative D call TRBD1 (6 bases). Germline V CDR1 and CDR2: MDHEN, SYDVKM. The CDR3 runs to 14 residues. CDR3 nucleotide sequence: TGTGCCAGCAACGACAGGTCTGGAGCCAACGTCCTGACTTTC. It encodes CASNDRSGANVLTF.

The chain joins TRBV18 to TRBJ1-2, with unresolved D. Trimming took 3 bases from V and 3 from J, leaving 14 bases between them. Looked up from germline, CDR1 is KGHSH and CDR2 is LQKENI. The CDR3 spans 15 residues. The CDR3 DNA reads TGTGCCAGCTCACCGTCCCCCGAGAGTCACTATGGCTACACCTTC. This gives the protein CASSPSPESHYGYTF.

This clone has only one observation. The chain carries TRBV24-1 and TRBJ2-3, with 9 bases matching TRBD2. Germline V CDR1 and CDR2: KGHDR, SFDVKD. The CDR3 spans 14 residues. The V and J ends lost 9 bases and 4 bases, in that order; junction bases with no gene match: 7. The CDR3: CATSGTSTSDTQYF. CDR3 nucleotide sequence: TGTGCCACCTCCGGGACTAGCACCTCAGATACGCAGTATTTT.

The chain joins TRBV7-9 to TRBJ2-7; D is possibly TRBD1 (5 bases). With 7 bases removed from V and 5 bases from J, the gap between germline ends came to 12 bases. Germline V lookup: CDR1 SEHNR, CDR2 FQNEAQ (reference sequence). The CDR3 has 12 residues. CDR3 protein: CASISYRHEQYF. The CDR3 coding sequence is TGTGCCAGCATCTCGTACAGGCACGAGCAGTACTTC.

The chain recombines TRBV25-1 with TRBJ1-1; possible D gene TRBD1, 5 bases. Germline CDR1 MGHDK, CDR2 SYGVNS. The ends were cut back, 10 bases at V and 1 base at J, with 13 bases in the middle. This CDR3 comprises 13 residues. CDR3 bases: TGTGCCACCAACCCCACAGGGAACACTGAAGCTTTCTTT. It encodes CATNPTGNTEAFF. The full variable domain, with the rest looked up from reference TRBV25-1 and TRBJ1-1, is EADIYQTPRYLVIGTGKKITLECSQTMGHDKMYWYQQDPGMELHLIHYSYGVNSTEKGDLSSESTVSRIRTEHFPLTLESARPSHTSQYLCATNPTGNTEAFFGQGTRLTVV.

This clone was detected only once. V usage is TRBV6-2 or TRBV6-3 and J usage is TRBJ1-1, with TRBD1 identical over 10 bases. Germline V gene sequence: CDR1 MNHEY, CDR2 SVGEGT. The length of the CDR3 is 16 residues. V shed 5 bases and J 7 bases; nucleotides not matched to a gene: 13. The CDR3 region has the DNA TGTGCCAGCAGTCCGCCGCCCGGGACAGGGGTCGGTGAAGCTTTCTTT. This sequence encodes CASSPPPGTGVGEAFF.

J is TRBJ2-7 and V is TRBV10-3; 7 bases align to TRBD1. V shed 3 bases and J 2 bases; nucleotides not matched to a gene: 1. The CDR3 is 13 residues long. Germline CDR1 is ENHRY and CDR2 is SYGVKD. The CDR3 reads CAISDRGTYEQYF. In nucleotides, the CDR3 is TGTGCCATCAGTGACAGGGGGACCTACGAGCAGTACTTC.

The rearrangement uses TRBV7-2 and TRBJ1-6, with a weak D call TRBD1 (6 bases). The CDR3 consists of 17 residues. CDR1 is SGHTA, CDR2 FQGNSA, per germline. The V gene lost 0 bases and the J gene lost 7 bases, with 16 bases spanning the gap. CDR3 protein: CASSLALGQGRNSPLHF. The DNA for the CDR3 is TGTGCCAGCAGCTTAGCGCTCGGGCAGGGGCGCAATTCACCCCTCCACTTT.

The V gene is TRBV5-6, the J gene TRBJ2-3; D possibly corresponds to TRBD2 (5 bases). Trimming removed 4 bases from V and 0 bases from J, with 6 bases in between. Per germline, CDR1 SGHDT and CDR2 YYEEEE. This CDR3 spans 13 amino acids. CDR3 nucleotide sequence: TGTGCCAGCAGCCGGGAAAGCACAGATACGCAGTATTTT. Its translation is CASSRESTDTQYF.

This clone was detected once. J is TRBJ1-1 and V is TRBV7-9; 7 bases map to TRBD1. The germline CDR1 and CDR2 sequences are SEHNR and FQNEAQ (reference sequence). The V gene end was trimmed by 7 bases and the J gene end by 4 bases; junction bases not matched to a gene: 9. The CDR3 extends over 14 amino acids. In nucleotides, the CDR3 is TGTGCCAGCACTCACGACAGGGTGATCACTGAAGCTTTCTTT. The encoded protein is CASTHDRVITEAFF. Based on the CDR3 plus reference TRBV7-9 and TRBJ1-1, the full variable domain is DTGVSQNPRHKITKRGQNVTFRCDPISEHNRLYWYRQTLGQGPEFLTYFQNEAQLEKSRLLSDRFSAERPKGSFSTLEIQRTEQGDSAMYLCASTHDRVITEAFFGQGTRLTVV.

The chain links TRBV23-1 to TRBJ1-5; TRBD1 agrees at 9 bases. TRBV23-1 qualifies as an ORF whose function is uncertain. The CDR3 sequence is 15 residues long. V lost 0 bases to trimming and J lost 8 bases; unmatched junction nucleotides: 5. CDR3 loop: CASSQSYRGLEPQHF. The CDR3 nucleotides read TGCGCCAGCAGTCAATCCTACAGGGGGCTGGAGCCCCAGCATTTT.

The J gene is TRBJ1-2, the V gene TRBV7-2, with D maybe TRBD1 (5 bases). Looked up from germline, CDR1 is SGHTA and CDR2 is FQGNSA. This CDR3 spans 14 amino acids. V gave up 4 bases and J gave up 8 bases, with 17 bases separating them. CDR3 in DNA: TGTGCCAGCAGCTCGGGACTCACCACTGGGGGCTACACCTTC. This encodes CASSSGLTTGGYTF. Using reference TRBV7-2 and TRBJ1-2 for the parts outside the CDR3, the full variable domain is GAGVSQSPSNKVTEKGKDVELRCDPISGHTALYWYRQSLGQGLEFLIYFQGNSAPDKSGLPSDRFSAERTGGSVSTLTIQRTQQEDSAVYLCASSSGLTTGGYTFGSGTRLTVV.

This clone occurred a few times. V usage is TRBV30 and J usage is TRBJ2-2; D perhaps matches TRBD1 (6 bases). The CDR3 runs to 15 residues. The germline V and J ends were trimmed by 4 bases and 0 bases, with 12 bases remaining between them. Germline V lookup: CDR1 GTSNPN, CDR2 SVGIG (reference sequence). CDR3 nucleotide sequence: TGTGCCTGGAACAGGGAAACCCCGAACACCGGGGAGCTGTTTTTT. Translation gives CAWNRETPNTGELFF.

The chain couples TRBV30 to TRBJ1-1; D perhaps matches TRBD1 (5 bases). This CDR3 region has 13 residues. The V and J ends lost 2 bases and 5 bases respectively, with 12 bases between them. Germline V gene data show CDR1 as GTSNPN and CDR2 as SVGIG (reference sequence). CDR3 sequence: CAWSRGGKTEAFF. CDR3 nucleotides: TGTGCCTGGAGTCGGGGGGGAAAAACTGAAGCTTTCTTT. The full variable domain, in which reference TRBV30 and TRBJ1-1 provide the parts outside the CDR3, is SQTIHQWPATLVQPVGSPLSLECTVEGTSNPNLYWYRQAAGRGLQLLFYSVGIGQISSEVPQNLSASRPQDRQFILSSKKLLLSDSGFYLCAWSRGGKTEAFFGQGTRLTVV.

The chain recombines TRBV12-5 with TRBJ2-6; a weak D match, TRBD1 (6 bases). The CDR3 extends over 20 amino acids. CDR1 LGHNT and CDR2 FRNRAP come from the germline V gene. V gave up 1 base and J gave up 4 bases, with 23 bases separating them. CDR3 nucleotide sequence: TGTGCTAGTGGTTTGGCCGAGGACAGTTGGAGTTTAAGGGGGGCCAACGTCCTGACTTTC. Protein product: CASGLAEDSWSLRGANVLTF.

This CDR3 is CSVDRGGEQYF. The CDR3 DNA reads as TGCAGCGTCGACAGGGGAGGGGAGCAGTACTTC. V gene TRBV29-1 combines with J gene TRBJ2-7; D may be TRBD1 (8 bases). The CDR3 has 11 amino acids. Trimming cost V 6 bases and J 7 bases, with 13 bases left between them. CDR1 is SQVTM, CDR2 ANQGSEA, per germline.

The rearrangement uses TRBV3-1 (or the pseudogene TRBV3-2) and TRBJ1-1, with 8 positions matching TRBD1. The V and J ends lost 1 base and 0 bases, in that order; junction bases with no gene match: 7. The CDR3 is made up of 17 amino acids. From germline, CDR1 is LGHDT and CDR2 YNNKEL (reference sequence). In DNA form, the CDR3 reads TGTGCCAGCAGCCAAGGGTGGACAGGGATTTTGAACACTGAAGCTTTCTTT. Translated: CASSQGWTGILNTEAFF.

This rearrangement joins TRBV6-5 to TRBJ1-1; tentatively, D is TRBD1 (5 bases). Looked up from germline, CDR1 is MNHEY and CDR2 is SVGAGI. This CDR3 is built from 14 residues. Trimming cost V 2 bases and J 1 base, with 8 bases left between them. As DNA, the CDR3 is TGTGCCAGCAGTTACGGACATAGGAACACTGAAGCTTTCTTT. Protein product: CASSYGHRNTEAFF.

With respect to this clone: One junction end does not reproduce the germline sequence, and a read error may be involved. CDR3 amino acids: CASSSGTTESQYF. The DNA of the CDR3 is TGTGCCAGCAGTTCCGGGACTACAGAGTCCCAGTACTTC. The J gene is TRBJ2-5, the V gene TRBV28; TRBD2 agrees at 7 bases. Germline CDR1 is MDHEN and CDR2 is SYDVKM. The CDR3 loop spans 13 amino acids.

The chain joins TRBV21-1 to TRBJ2-1; the table's D call, TRBD1, has no DNA check behind it. TRBV21-1 is a pseudogene segment. The CDR3 loop spans 9 amino acids. The CDR3 spells CARAGRKFF. Here the CDR3 DNA reads TGTGCCAGGGCAGGTCGGAAGTTCTTC.

This clone has just a few counts. The chain employs TRBV30 and TRBJ1-2, with 8 bases matching TRBD1. Germline V CDR1 and CDR2: GTSNPN, SVGIG (reference sequence). V lost 0 bases to trimming and J lost 7 bases; unmatched junction nucleotides: 7. This CDR3 contains 14 residues. This chain's CDR3 is CAWSVRAGGIGYTF. For the CDR3, the DNA is TGTGCCTGGAGTGTAAGGGCAGGGGGCATTGGCTACACCTTC.

This clone came up once. V and J are TRBV7-2 and TRBJ1-1; D is perhaps TRBD1 (5 bases). V lost 1 base and J 0 bases, leaving 12 bases between the germline ends. This CDR3 is built from 16 residues. CDR1 SGHTA and CDR2 FQGNSA come from the germline V gene. The CDR3 sequence is CASSLEVGRVNTEAFF. The CDR3 bases are TGTGCCAGCAGCTTAGAGGTCGGCAGGGTGAACACTGAAGCTTTCTTT.

The table lists this clone with a count of one. This chain links TRBV6-5 with TRBJ2-7; 7 bases line up with TRBD1. The CDR3 loop spans 14 amino acids. Germline CDR1 and CDR2: MNHEY and SVGAGI. V dropped 6 bases and J dropped 3; count of bases not matched to a gene: 8. CDR3 loop: CASSQGQRIYEQYF. The CDR3 DNA reads as TGTGCCAGCAGCCAGGGACAGAGGATCTACGAGCAGTACTTC.